This TCR beta chain was recovered during a study of post-analysis software for immune sequencing data. General study findings and limits: Strong co-clustering by F measure was seen for same-batch samples. The five TRBV segments detected at higher frequency in patients than in controls included TRBV5-6, TRBV5-1 and TRBV20-1. The study found significantly lower normalized Chao1 diversity in multiple sclerosis patients than in controls.

Each TCR beta cDNA library carried unique molecular identifiers. Roughly 490,000 cDNA molecules came from about 1 to 10 million T cells. TCRdb reprocessed the PCR reads with MiXCR, giving one entry per CDR3 protein. The table has about 430,000 distinct CDR3 sequences, approximately 39% seen once. The sample holds a few counts of this clonotype. Its antigen is not identified. V lost 1 base, J lost 0 bases, and 0 bases stayed unmatched. The CDR3 spans 14 residues. Germline assignment: CDR1 DFQATT and CDR2 SNEGSKA (reference sequence). Sequenced: blood. The TCR was taken from a girl aged 2-10 years with multiple sclerosis. This chain joins TRBV20-1 and TRBJ2-3, with TRBD2 matching over 8 bases. The CDR3 DNA follows: TGCAGTGCTAGAGCTAGCGGGAGCACAGATACGCAGTATTTT. It yields the protein CSARASGSTDTQYF.